This T cell receptor (beta chain) was observed in a study of response to subunit inactivated influenza vaccine. TCRdb ran MiXCR on the RT-PCR reads and lists one entry per CDR3 protein. The sample has about 570,000 distinct CDR3 sequences; roughly 12% are singletons. This clonotype has more than one count but fewer than ten. This CDR3 has 13 amino acids. The junction had 4 bases not matched to a gene; V was cut back by 5 bases and J by 4 bases. Germline loops: CDR1 GTSNPN, CDR2 SVGIG (reference sequence). Another study also made use of these data, one on T cells expressing NK-cell markers. That paper states: A 5'RACE template switching approach incorporating UMIs was used to make TCR beta cDNA. Source material for TCR beta repertoires consisted of sorted CD3+CD56+NKG2C+, CD3+CD56+NKG2C- and CD3+CD56-NKG2C+ T cells. The sequencing cohort of eight donors included seven HCMV-seropositive individuals and one seronegative individual. For several experiments, T cell sorting was restricted to the alpha-beta TCR population by means of an anti-gamma-delta TCR antibody. The CD3+CD56-NKG2C+ fraction was also led by these clonotypes in a few donors.

This TCR came from a man between 50 and 59 years old who received an inactivated influenza vaccine. The chain has TRBV30 and TRBJ2-2; TRBD1 matches 7 bases. The source was PBMCs from blood, collected on the day of vaccination. The CDR3 nucleotides are TGTGCCTGGGGAGGACAGGTCACCGGGGAGCTGTTTTTT. Its translation is CAWGGQVTGELFF.